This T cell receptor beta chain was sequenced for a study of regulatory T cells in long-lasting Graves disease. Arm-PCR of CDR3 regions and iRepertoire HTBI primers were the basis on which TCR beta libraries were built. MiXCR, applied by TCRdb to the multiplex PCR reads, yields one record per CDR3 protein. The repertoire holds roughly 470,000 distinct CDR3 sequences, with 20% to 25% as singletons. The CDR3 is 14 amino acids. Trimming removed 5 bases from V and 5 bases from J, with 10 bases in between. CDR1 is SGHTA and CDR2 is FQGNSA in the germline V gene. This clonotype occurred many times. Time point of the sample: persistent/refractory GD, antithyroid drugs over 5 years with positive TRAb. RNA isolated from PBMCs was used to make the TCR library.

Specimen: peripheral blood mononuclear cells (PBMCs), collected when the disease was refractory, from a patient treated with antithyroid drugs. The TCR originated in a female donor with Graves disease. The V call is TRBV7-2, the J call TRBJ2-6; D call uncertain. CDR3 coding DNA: TGTGCCAGCAGCCGCGGCGACTGGGCCAACGTCCTGACTTTC. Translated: CASSRGDWANVLTF.